These 8 T cell receptor beta chains share one sample of origin, sequenced in a study of beta chain features in type 1 diabetes. The whole isolated RNA underwent reverse transcription, so sequencing captured expressed TCRB transcripts. Only in-frame clones appear in the TCRdb table, and some are missing; sequencing was by immunoSEQ multiplex PCR. The table shows under 450,000 clones, with 14% occurring only once. Sequencing used naive CD4+ T cells from blood. These TCRs come from a man younger than 40 in good health.

There are many counts of this clone. The chain is built from TRBV7-9 and TRBJ2-1; D gene ambiguous. In germline, CDR1 is SEHNR, CDR2 FQNEAQ (reference sequence). CDR3 length equals 13 residues. The germline V and J ends were trimmed by 6 bases and 9 bases, with 15 bases remaining between them. CDR3 in amino acids: CASRLTVGTEQFF. CDR3 coding DNA: TGTGCCAGCAGGTTAACAGTAGGCACTGAGCAGTTCTTC.

V gene TRBV6-5 combines with J gene TRBJ2-3, with a weak D call TRBD1 (5 bases). CDR1 and CDR2 from the germline V gene are MNHEY and SVGAGI. V was clipped by 3 bases and J by 2 bases, with 12 bases between them. The CDR3 length is 15 residues. The CDR3: CASSYGAGYTDTQYF. The CDR3 coding sequence is TGTGCCAGCAGTTATGGGGCAGGCTACACAGATACGCAGTATTTT.

The chain recombines TRBV6-5 with TRBJ2-7; no clear D gene. This CDR3 is built from 13 residues. Deletions cut 2 bases from V and 3 bases from J, with 8 bases between. Germline values: CDR1 MNHEY, CDR2 SVGAGI. The CDR3, as DNA: TGTGCCAGCAGTTACGCATGGGGCTACGAGCAGTACTTC. This codes for CASSYAWGYEQYF.

This clone has at least ten counts. This rearrangement joins TRBV21-1 to TRBJ2-1; TRBD2, the table's D call, was not compared with the DNA. TRBV21-1 is recorded as a pseudogene. CDR3 length equals 14 residues. The CDR3 here is CASSLLADYNEQFF. CDR3 coding DNA: TGTGCCAGCAGTTTACTAGCGGACTACAATGAGCAGTTCTTC.

This clone showed up just a few times. The rearrangement uses TRBV19 and TRBJ2-1; maybe TRBD2 (5 bases). Looked up from germline, CDR1 is LNHDA and CDR2 is SQIVND (reference sequence). This CDR3 is built from 16 residues. Between the trimmed V and J ends, which lost 3 bases and 3 bases, there was a span of 15 bases. CDR3 DNA sequence: TGTGCCAGTAGTATGGAGGCCCCGTCCCTCTACAATGAGCAGTTCTTC. Its translation is CASSMEAPSLYNEQFF.

The chain recombines TRBV2 with TRBJ2-1, with D tentatively TRBD2 (5 bases). V lost 5 bases to trimming and J lost 9 bases, with 17 bases between them. The CDR3 is made up of 14 amino acids. Per the germline V gene, CDR1 is SNHLY and CDR2 is FYNNEI. The CDR3 reads CASSISGIPFEQFF. The DNA for the CDR3 is TGTGCCAGCAGTATCTCCGGGATTCCATTTGAGCAGTTCTTC.

This clone has more than one count but fewer than ten. The V call is TRBV10-3, the J call TRBJ2-5; no firm D call. V gave up 3 bases and J gave up 2 bases, with 7 bases separating them. The CDR3 is 13 amino acids. Germline V gives CDR1 ENHRY, CDR2 SYGVKD. The CDR3 DNA sequence: TGTGCCATCAGTGATTCGAGACAAGAGACCCAGTACTTC. Its protein is CAISDSRQETQYF.

This rearrangement joins TRBV30 to TRBJ2-3, with D perhaps matching TRBD2 (6 bases). Per germline, CDR1 GTSNPN and CDR2 SVGIG (reference sequence). The length of the CDR3 is 15 residues. Deletions cut 4 bases from V and 3 bases from J, with 17 bases between. The CDR3 coding sequence is TGTGCCTGGACGAACCTAGGACTACCTACAGATACGCAGTATTTT. It yields the protein CAWTNLGLPTDTQYF.